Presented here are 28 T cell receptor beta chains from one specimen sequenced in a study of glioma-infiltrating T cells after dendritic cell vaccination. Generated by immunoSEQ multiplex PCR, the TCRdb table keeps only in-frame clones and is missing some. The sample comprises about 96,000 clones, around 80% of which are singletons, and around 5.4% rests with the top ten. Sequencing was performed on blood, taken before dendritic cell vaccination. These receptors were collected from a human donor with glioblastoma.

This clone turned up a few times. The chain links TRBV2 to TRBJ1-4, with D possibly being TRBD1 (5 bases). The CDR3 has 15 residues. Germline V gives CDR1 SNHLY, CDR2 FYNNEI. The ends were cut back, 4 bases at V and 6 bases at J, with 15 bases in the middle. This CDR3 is CASSVLAARDEKLFF. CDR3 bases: TGTGCCAGCAGTGTATTGGCGGCCAGGGATGAAAAACTGTTTTTT.

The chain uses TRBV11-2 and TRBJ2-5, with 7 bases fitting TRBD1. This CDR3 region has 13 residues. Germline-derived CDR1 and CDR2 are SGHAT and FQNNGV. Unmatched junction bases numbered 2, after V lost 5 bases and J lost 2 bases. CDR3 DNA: TGTGCCAGCAGCGTACAGGGGCAAGAGACCCAGTACTTC. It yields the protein CASSVQGQETQYF.

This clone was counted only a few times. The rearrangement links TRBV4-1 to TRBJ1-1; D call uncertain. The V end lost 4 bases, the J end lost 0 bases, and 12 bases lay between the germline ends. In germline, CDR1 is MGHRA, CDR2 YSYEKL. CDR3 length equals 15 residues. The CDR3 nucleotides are TGCGCCAGCAGCCCTACAGCAGTCATGAACACTGAAGCTTTCTTT. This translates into CASSPTAVMNTEAFF.

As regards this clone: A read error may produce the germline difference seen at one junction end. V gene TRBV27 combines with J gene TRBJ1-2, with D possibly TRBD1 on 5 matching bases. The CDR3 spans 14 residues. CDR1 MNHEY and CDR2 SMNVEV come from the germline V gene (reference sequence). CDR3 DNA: TGTGCCAGCAGTCTAGCCCCTGCGGGGGGAGCCTGGTCCTTC. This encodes CASSLAPAGGAWSF.

The CDR3 reads CASSLYLAGSTDTQYF. The DNA for the CDR3 is TGTGCCAGCAGCTTATACCTAGCGGGGAGCACAGATACGCAGTATTTT. The chain recombines TRBV7-8 with TRBJ2-3; 9 positions match TRBD2. CDR1 and CDR2 from the germline V gene are SGHVS and FQNEAQ. The CDR3 covers 16 residues. Unmatched junction bases numbered 3, after V lost 2 bases and J lost 0 bases.

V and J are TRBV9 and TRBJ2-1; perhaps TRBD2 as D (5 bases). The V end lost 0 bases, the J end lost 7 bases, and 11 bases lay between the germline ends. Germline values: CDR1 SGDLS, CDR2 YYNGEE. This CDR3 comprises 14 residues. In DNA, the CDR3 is TGTGCCAGCAGCGTAGCGGGGTTGAGGAATGAGCAGTTCTTC. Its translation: CASSVAGLRNEQFF. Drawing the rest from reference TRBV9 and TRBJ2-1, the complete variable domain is DSGVTQTPKHLITATGQRVTLRCSPRSGDLSVYWYQQSLDQGLQFLIQYYNGEERAKGNILERFSAQQFPDLHSELNLSSLELGDSALYFCASSVAGLRNEQFFGPGTRLTVL.

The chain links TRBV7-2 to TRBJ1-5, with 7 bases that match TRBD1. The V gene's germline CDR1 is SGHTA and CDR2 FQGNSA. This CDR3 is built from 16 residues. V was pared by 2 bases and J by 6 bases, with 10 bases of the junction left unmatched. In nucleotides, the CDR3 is TGTGCCAGCAGCTTATTTGGCCAGGGGGTAGGTCAGCCCCAGCATTTT. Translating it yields CASSLFGQGVGQPQHF.

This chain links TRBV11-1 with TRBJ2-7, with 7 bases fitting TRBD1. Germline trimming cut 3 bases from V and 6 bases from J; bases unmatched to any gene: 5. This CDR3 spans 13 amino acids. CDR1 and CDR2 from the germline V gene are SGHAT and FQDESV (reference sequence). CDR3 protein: CASSFIGGGEQYF. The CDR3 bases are TGTGCCAGCAGCTTCATAGGGGGCGGCGAGCAGTACTTC.

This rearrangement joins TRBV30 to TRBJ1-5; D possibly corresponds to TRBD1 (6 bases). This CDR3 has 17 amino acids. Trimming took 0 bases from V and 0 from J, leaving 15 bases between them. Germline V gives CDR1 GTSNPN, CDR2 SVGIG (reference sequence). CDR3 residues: CAWSVAHTGNSNQPQHF. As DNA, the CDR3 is TGTGCCTGGAGTGTAGCCCATACAGGGAATAGCAATCAGCCCCAGCATTTT.

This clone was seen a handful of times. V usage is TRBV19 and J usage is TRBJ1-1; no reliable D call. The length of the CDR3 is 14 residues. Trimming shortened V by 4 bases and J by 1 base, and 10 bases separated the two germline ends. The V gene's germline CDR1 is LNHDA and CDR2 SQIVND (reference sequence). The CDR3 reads CASSSSAGNTEAFF. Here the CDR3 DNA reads TGTGCCAGTAGTAGTTCAGCGGGGAACACTGAAGCTTTCTTT.

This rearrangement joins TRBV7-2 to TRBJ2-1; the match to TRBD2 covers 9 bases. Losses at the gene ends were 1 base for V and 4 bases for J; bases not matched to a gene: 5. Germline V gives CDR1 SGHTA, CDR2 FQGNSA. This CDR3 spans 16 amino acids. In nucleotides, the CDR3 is TGTGCCAGCAGCTTAGGCGGACTAGCGATTTACAATGAGCAGTTCTTC. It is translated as CASSLGGLAIYNEQFF.

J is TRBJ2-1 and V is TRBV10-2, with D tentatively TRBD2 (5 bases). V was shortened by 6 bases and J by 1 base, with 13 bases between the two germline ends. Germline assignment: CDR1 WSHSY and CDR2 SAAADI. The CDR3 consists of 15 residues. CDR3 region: CASSVTGFSYNEQFF. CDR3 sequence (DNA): TGCGCCAGCAGCGTGACGGGGTTTTCCTACAATGAGCAGTTCTTC.

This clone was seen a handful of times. The CDR3 DNA follows: TGTGCCAGCAGCTTAGACGGCCTGACTAGCGGGAGAACAGATACGCAGTATTTT. This encodes CASSLDGLTSGRTDTQYF. The chain recombines TRBV7-3 with TRBJ2-3, with 12 bases identical to TRBD2. CDR1 is SGHTA, CDR2 FQGTGA, per germline. CDR3 length equals 18 residues. The ends lost 2 bases at V and 3 bases at J; junction bases unmatched: 9. The full variable domain, completed using reference TRBV7-3 and TRBJ2-3, is GAGVSQTPSNKVTEKGKYVELRCDPISGHTALYWYRQSLGQGPEFLIYFQGTGAADDSGLPNDRFFAVRPEGSVSTLKIQRTERGDSAVYLCASSLDGLTSGRTDTQYFGPGTRLTVL.

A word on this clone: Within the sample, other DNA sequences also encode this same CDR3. CDR3 DNA: TGTGCCAGCAGCGTGCGGGGTGAGGTCTCCTACGAGCAGTACTTC. Residues: CASSVRGEVSYEQYF. The rearrangement links TRBV9 to TRBJ2-7; maybe TRBD2 (6 bases). Per germline, CDR1 SGDLS and CDR2 YYNGEE. Trimming removed 2 bases from V and 0 bases from J, with 12 bases in between. The CDR3 covers 15 residues.

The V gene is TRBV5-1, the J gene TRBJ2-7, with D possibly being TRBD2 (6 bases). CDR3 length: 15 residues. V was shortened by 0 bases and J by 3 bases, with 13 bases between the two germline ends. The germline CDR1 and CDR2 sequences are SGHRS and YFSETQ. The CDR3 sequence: CASSLGAGYNYEQYF. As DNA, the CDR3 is TGCGCCAGCAGCTTGGGGGCGGGATATAACTACGAGCAGTACTTC.

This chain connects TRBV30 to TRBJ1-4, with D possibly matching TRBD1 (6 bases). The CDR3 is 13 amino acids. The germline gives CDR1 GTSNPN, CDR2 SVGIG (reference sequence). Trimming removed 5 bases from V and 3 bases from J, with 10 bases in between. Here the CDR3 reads CAWQGFANEKLFF. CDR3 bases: TGTGCCTGGCAGGGGTTCGCTAATGAAAAACTGTTTTTT.

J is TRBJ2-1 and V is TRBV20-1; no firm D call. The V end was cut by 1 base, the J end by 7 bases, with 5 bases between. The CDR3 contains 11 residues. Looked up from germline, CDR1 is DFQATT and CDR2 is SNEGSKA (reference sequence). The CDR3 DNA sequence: TGCAGTGCTAGAGTAAAAAATGAGCAGTTCTTC. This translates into CSARVKNEQFF.

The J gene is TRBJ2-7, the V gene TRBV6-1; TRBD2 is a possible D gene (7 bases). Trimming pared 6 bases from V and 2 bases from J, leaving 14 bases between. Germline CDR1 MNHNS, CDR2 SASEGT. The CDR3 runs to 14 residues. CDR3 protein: CASRQGRGTYEQYF. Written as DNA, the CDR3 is TGTGCCAGCAGGCAGGGGCGGGGGACCTACGAGCAGTACTTC.

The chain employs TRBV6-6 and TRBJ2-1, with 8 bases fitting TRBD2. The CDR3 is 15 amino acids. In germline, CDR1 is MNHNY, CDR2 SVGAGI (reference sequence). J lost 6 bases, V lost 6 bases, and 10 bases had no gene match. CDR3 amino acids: CASSPWGLGANEQFF. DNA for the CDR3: TGTGCCAGCAGCCCTTGGGGACTAGGTGCCAATGAGCAGTTCTTC.

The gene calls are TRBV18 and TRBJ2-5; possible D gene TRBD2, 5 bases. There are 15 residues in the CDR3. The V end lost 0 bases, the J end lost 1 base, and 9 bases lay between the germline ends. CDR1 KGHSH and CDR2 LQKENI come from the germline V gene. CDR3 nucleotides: TGTGCCAGCTCACCACCTAACGGACTCCAAGAGACCCAGTACTTC. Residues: CASSPPNGLQETQYF.

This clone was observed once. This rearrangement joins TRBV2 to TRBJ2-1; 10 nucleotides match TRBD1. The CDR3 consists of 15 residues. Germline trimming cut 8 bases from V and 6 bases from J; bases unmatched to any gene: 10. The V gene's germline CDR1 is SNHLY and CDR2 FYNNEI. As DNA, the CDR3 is TGTGCCAGCTCCCGACAGGGGGCGCAGGTCAATGAGCAGTTCTTC. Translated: CASSRQGAQVNEQFF.

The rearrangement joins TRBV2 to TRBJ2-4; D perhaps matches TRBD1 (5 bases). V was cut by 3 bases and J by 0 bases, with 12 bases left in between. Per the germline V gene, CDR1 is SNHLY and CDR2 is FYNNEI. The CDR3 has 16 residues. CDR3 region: CASSDPTELAKNIQYF. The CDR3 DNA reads TGTGCCAGCAGTGATCCGACAGAACTAGCCAAAAACATTCAGTACTTC.

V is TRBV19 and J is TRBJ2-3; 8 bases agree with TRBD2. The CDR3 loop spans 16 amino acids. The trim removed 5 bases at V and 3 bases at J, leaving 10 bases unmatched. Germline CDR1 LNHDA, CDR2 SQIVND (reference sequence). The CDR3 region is CASSEWSGSLTDTQYF. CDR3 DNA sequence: TGTGCCAGTAGTGAGTGGAGCGGGAGCCTGACAGATACGCAGTATTTT.

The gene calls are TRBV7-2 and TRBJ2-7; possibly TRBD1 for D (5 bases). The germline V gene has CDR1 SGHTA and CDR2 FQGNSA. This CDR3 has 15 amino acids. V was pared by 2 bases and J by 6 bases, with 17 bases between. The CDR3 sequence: CASSLFPGREREQYF. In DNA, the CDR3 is TGTGCCAGCAGCTTATTCCCAGGGCGAGAGCGCGAGCAGTACTTC.

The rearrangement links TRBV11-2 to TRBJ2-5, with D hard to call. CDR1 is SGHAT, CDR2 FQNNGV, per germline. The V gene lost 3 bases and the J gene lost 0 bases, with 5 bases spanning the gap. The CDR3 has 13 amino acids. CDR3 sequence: CASSFINQETQYF. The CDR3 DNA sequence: TGTGCCAGCAGCTTTATTAACCAAGAGACCCAGTACTTC.

This chain's CDR3 is CASSSRGGSGPGNIQYF. As DNA, the CDR3 is TGTGCCAGCAGCTCGAGAGGTGGTAGCGGTCCGGGCAACATTCAGTACTTC. This rearrangement joins TRBV7-8 to TRBJ2-4; a weak D match, TRBD2 (6 bases). V lost 4 bases and J lost 7, with 23 bases in between. The CDR3 has 17 amino acids. CDR1 SGHVS and CDR2 FQNEAQ come from the germline V gene. Full variable domain (missing parts from reference TRBV7-8 and TRBJ2-4): GAGVSQSPRYKVAKRGQDVALRCDPISGHVSLFWYQQALGQGPEFLTYFQNEAQLDKSGLPSDRFFAERPEGSVSTLKIQRTQQEDSAVYLCASSSRGGSGPGNIQYFGAGTRLSVL.

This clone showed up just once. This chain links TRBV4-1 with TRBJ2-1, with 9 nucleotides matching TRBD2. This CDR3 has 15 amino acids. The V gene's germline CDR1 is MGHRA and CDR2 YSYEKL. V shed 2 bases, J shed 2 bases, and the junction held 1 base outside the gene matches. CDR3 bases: TGCGCCAGCAGCCAACTAGCGGGAACCTACAATGAGCAGTTCTTC. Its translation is CASSQLAGTYNEQFF.

The CDR3 reads CASSPRTGNYGYTF. The CDR3 region has the DNA TGTGCCAGCTCACCAAGGACAGGGAACTATGGCTACACCTTC. The chain has TRBV18 and TRBJ1-2; 8 bases fit TRBD1. Germline V CDR1 and CDR2: KGHSH, LQKENI. The ends lost 2 bases at V and 2 bases at J; junction bases unmatched: 1. The CDR3 sequence is 14 residues long. Full variable domain (remainder filled in from reference TRBV18 and TRBJ1-2): NAGVMQNPRHLVRRRGQEARLRCSPMKGHSHVYWYRQLPEEGLKFMVYLQKENIIDESGMPKERFSAEFPKEGPSILRIQQVVRGDSAAYFCASSPRTGNYGYTFGSGTRLTVV.